This entry features one T cell receptor (beta chain) sequence. Researchers ran the PCR with 60 Vbeta and 13 Jbeta primers. TCRdb keeps only in-frame clones here, not all; method: immunoSEQ multiplex PCR. This sample yields about 160,000 clones, of which around 88% are seen a single time; more than 0.7% belongs to the top ten. The source of the sample is a study of cytomegalovirus exposure and HLA in healthy donors. The CDR3 runs to 13 residues. V gave up 10 bases and J gave up 5 bases; unmatched junction bases: 7. The germline gives CDR1 MNHNS, CDR2 SASEGT. This chain uses TRBV6-1 with TRBJ2-7, with TRBD2 matching over 11 bases. The source is a young woman in good health and CMV-seronegative. The sample taken for sequencing was PBMCs. CDR3 amino acids: CATLLAGEDEQYF. For the CDR3, the DNA is TGTGCCACCCTACTAGCGGGAGAGGACGAGCAGTACTTC.